This T cell receptor beta chain is drawn from a study of cytomegalovirus exposure and HLA in healthy donors. PCR was performed using 60 Vbeta and 13 Jbeta primers. The data were produced by immunoSEQ multiplex PCR, yet TCRdb's version contains in-frame clones alone and is incomplete. The repertoire holds about 160,000 clones, roughly 80% seen once, with roughly 6.2% in the top ten. About this clone itself: The target antigen is unknown.

Study findings and constraints: TCR beta sequences reportedly predicted most subjects' HLA-A and HLA-B alleles accurately. In a later analysis, V- and J-gene trimming of beta chains associated with a DCLRE1C missense variant, replicated independently.

The TCR originated in a male donor in good health and CMV-seropositive. Material: PBMCs.

The CDR3 sequence: CASTPADSSYNEQFF. The CDR3 DNA is TGTGCCTCAACCCCAGCGGATAGCTCCTACAATGAGCAGTTCTTC. This chain joins TRBV19 and TRBJ2-1, with D possibly being TRBD2 (5 bases). Trimming stripped 11 bases from V and 0 bases from J, with 17 bases between. The germline CDR1 and CDR2 sequences are LNHDA and SQIVND (reference sequence). The length of the CDR3 is 15 residues.